This T cell receptor beta chain comes out of a study of blood T cell repertoires in COVID-19. Looking at the study overall: Sources were T cells, B-cell-depleted T cells, or PBMCs; the material itself was cDNA or gDNA.

Per the study methods: Quantification of nucleated cells was approximated via reference gene primer amplification. Clones were read by immunoSEQ multiplex PCR, and TCRdb kept only the in-frame ones, dropping some. That table furnishes V, J and clone size, whereas the DNA furnished D and trimming. The sample records a few hundred thousand clones, 80% to 90% being singletons. V was pared by 7 bases and J by 2 bases, with 7 bases of the junction left unmatched. Germline V gene data show CDR1 as MDHEN and CDR2 as SYDVKM. The CDR3 runs to 14 residues. Cohorts were assigned according to the clinical history that participants reported. Recovery meant two consecutive negative NP/OP PCR tests, professional clearance, or resolved symptoms.

The sample consisted of PBMCs or T cells enriched from blood (not recorded which). J is TRBJ2-7 and V is TRBV28; 8 bases line up with TRBD2. This sequence was found in a woman between 18 and 30 years old who had recovered from COVID-19. The CDR3 here is CASTIAGRPYEQYF. Written as DNA, the CDR3 is TGTGCCAGCACCATAGCGGGAAGACCCTACGAGCAGTACTTC.